These T cell receptor beta chains were read from a single sample in a study of blood T cell repertoires in COVID-19. Here immunoSEQ multiplex PCR was the method, and the copy in TCRdb shows in-frame clones only, minus some. Among about 110,000 clones listed, less than 85% were seen once. The material sequenced was peripheral blood. All receptors come from a woman older than 75 with acute or convalescent COVID-19. The CDR3 runs from the conserved cysteine through the conserved F or W. Fields, in order: CDR3 protein, CDR3 DNA, J gene, clone size, D gene, V gene. A D gene is named only where the DNA matches it firmly. Clone size appears in some rows only: once, few, many, or a class for an expanded clone.

CASSLKWGGYGYTF,TGTGCCAGCAGCCTTAAATGGGGAGGCTATGGCTACACCTTC,TRBJ1-2,-,-,TRBV27
CASSQDLASGGYNEQFF,TGTGCCAGCAGCCAAGATCTAGCCAGCGGGGGCTACAATGAGCAGTTCTTC,TRBJ2-1,-,TRBD2,TRBV14
CASSLSGGSPQYTQYF,TGTGCCAGCAGCTTAAGTGGCGGGAGCCCGCAGTATACGCAGTATTTT,TRBJ2-3,-,TRBD2,TRBV7-2
CASSLAMGGGETQYF,TGTGCCAGCAGCTTAGCGATGGGGGGAGGAGAGACCCAGTACTTC,TRBJ2-5,-,-,TRBV7-2
CASSLTPGLAGEDTQYF,TGTGCCAGCAGCTTAACGCCCGGACTAGCGGGGGAAGATACGCAGTATTTT,TRBJ2-3,-,TRBD2,TRBV7-3
CSVGDTNYGYTF,TGCAGCGTCGGGGACACCAACTATGGCTACACCTTC,TRBJ1-2,-,-,TRBV29-1
CASSFGGAGPGEKLFF,TGTGCCAGCAGTTTTGGGGGGGCCGGGCCTGGTGAAAAACTGTTTTTT,TRBJ1-4,few,-,TRBV28
CASSGAGNEKLFF,TGTGCCAGCAGTGGGGCAGGGAATGAAAAACTGTTTTTT,TRBJ1-4,-,-,TRBV25-1
CASSFGGGGYEQYF,TGTGCCAGCAGCTTCGGTGGCGGGGGGTACGAGCAGTACTTC,TRBJ2-7,-,TRBD2,TRBV5-6
CASSPRVGDTEAFF,TGTGCCAGCAGCCCCCGCGTAGGAGACACTGAAGCTTTCTTT,TRBJ1-1,-,-,TRBV6-5
CASNIYPRGEQFF,TGTGCCAGCAATATTTATCCCAGGGGAGAGCAGTTCTTC,TRBJ2-1,-,-,TRBV28
CASLSADTQYF,TGTGCCTCCTTGTCGGCAGATACGCAGTATTTT,TRBJ2-3,-,-,TRBV6-5
CASRRARELSWNTEAFF,TGCGCCAGCCGCCGGGCTCGCGAACTTTCGTGGAACACTGAAGCTTTCTTT,TRBJ1-1,-,-,TRBV4-1
CAWSVLGGSYEQYF,TGTGCCTGGAGTGTACTCGGTGGCTCCTACGAGCAGTACTTC,TRBJ2-7,-,-,TRBV30
CASSLGGLYGYTF,TGCGCCAGCAGCTTGGGGGGGCTCTATGGCTACACCTTC,TRBJ1-2,-,-,TRBV5-1
CASRGTSRNEQFF,TGTGCCAGCAGAGGGACTAGCCGAAATGAGCAGTTCTTC,TRBJ2-1,-,TRBD2,TRBV6-6
CASSYSRVGSAYEQYF,TGTGCCAGCAGTTACTCGAGGGTGGGGAGCGCCTACGAGCAGTACTTC,TRBJ2-7,-,-,TRBV6-5